The clone carrying this T cell receptor (beta chain) was detected only a few times. Its antigen remains unidentified. TCRdb itself ran the RT-PCR reads through MiXCR, one entry per CDR3 protein. The profile shows 650,000 or so distinct CDR3 sequences, approximately 15% of them singletons. This sample was taken from a study of response to subunit inactivated influenza vaccine. General study findings and limits: It was the authors' suggestion that each seasonal influenza vaccination recruits few new T cells.

This CDR3 has 15 residues. V was cut by 0 bases and J by 8 bases, with 13 bases left in between. Germline V gene lookup returns CDR1 LGHNA and CDR2 YNFKEQ. The input for sequencing was PBMCs from blood, taken about 14 days before vaccination. The chain links TRBV4-2 to TRBJ1-4; no clear D gene. This clonotype was sampled from a middle-aged man who received an inactivated influenza vaccine. CDR3 protein: CASSQDIGLDEKLFF. The CDR3 region has the DNA TGTGCCAGCAGCCAAGATATCGGACTGGACGAAAAACTGTTTTTT.